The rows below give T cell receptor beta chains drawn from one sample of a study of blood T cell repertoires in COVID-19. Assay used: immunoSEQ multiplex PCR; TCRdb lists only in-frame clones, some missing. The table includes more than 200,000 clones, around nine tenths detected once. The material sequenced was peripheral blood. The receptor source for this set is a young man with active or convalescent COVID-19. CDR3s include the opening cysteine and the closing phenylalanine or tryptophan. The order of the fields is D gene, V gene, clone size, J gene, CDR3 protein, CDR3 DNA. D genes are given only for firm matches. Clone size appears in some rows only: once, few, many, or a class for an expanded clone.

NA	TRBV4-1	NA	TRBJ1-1	CASSQAGGGVGAVATEAFF	TGCGCCAGCAGCCAGGCCGGGGGGGGTGTAGGAGCGGTCGCCACTGAAGCTTTCTTT
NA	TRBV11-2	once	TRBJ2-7	CASSLVGRQGYEQYF	TGTGCCAGCAGCTTAGTAGGCCGTCAGGGCTACGAGCAGTACTTC
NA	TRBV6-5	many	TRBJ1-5	CASNPGYSNQPQHF	TGTGCCAGCAACCCAGGGTATAGCAATCAGCCCCAGCATTTT
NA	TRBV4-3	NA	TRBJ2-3	CASSLLRGGETDTQYF	TGCGCCAGCAGCCTCCTACGCGGCGGGGAGACAGATACGCAGTATTTT
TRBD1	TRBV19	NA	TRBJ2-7	CASSGTGTGHYEQYF	TGTGCCAGTAGTGGTACCGGGACAGGGCACTACGAGCAGTACTTC
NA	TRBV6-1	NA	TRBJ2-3	CASSEDSAYSTDTQYF	TGTGCCAGCAGTGAAGACAGTGCATATAGCACAGATACGCAGTATTTT
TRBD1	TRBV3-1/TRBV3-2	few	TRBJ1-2	CASSQGDSTYGYTF	TGTGCCAGCAGCCAGGGGGACAGTACATATGGCTACACCTTC
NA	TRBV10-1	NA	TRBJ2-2	CASSEFDSSAGELFF	TGCGCCAGCAGTGAGTTCGACAGTTCTGCCGGAGAGCTGTTTTTT
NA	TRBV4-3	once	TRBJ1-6	CASSRNLGGGSPLHF	TGCGCCAGCAGCCGAAACCTAGGGGGGGGATCACCCCTCCACTTT
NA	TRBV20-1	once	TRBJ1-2	CSAREGHYTF	TGCAGTGCTAGAGAGGGACACTACACCTTC
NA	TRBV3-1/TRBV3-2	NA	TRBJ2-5	CASSQGRGSQETQYF	TGTGCCAGCAGCCAAGGCAGGGGCAGCCAAGAGACCCAGTACTTC
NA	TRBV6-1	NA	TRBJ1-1	CASSEAREPQTRNTEAFF	TGTGCCAGCAGTGAAGCGCGGGAGCCACAGACGAGGAACACTGAAGCTTTCTTT
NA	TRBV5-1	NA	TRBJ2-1	CASSLLRQGSFTYNEQFF	TGCGCCAGCAGCTTGCTTCGCCAGGGAAGCTTTACCTACAATGAGCAGTTCTTC
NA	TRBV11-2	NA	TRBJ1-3	CASSLEGLRFRDSGNTIYF	TGTGCCAGCAGCTTAGAAGGGTTAAGGTTCCGGGACTCTGGAAACACCATATATTTT
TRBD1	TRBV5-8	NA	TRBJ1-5	CASRDRGVRPQHF	TGTGCCAGCAGGGACAGGGGGGTTCGGCCCCAGCATTTT
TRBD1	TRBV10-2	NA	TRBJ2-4	CASSVGQPNIQYF	TGCGCCAGCAGTGTGGGACAGCCAAACATTCAGTACTTC
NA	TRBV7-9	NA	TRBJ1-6	CASASGGNSPLHF	TGTGCCAGCGCGTCGGGAGGTAATTCACCCCTCCACTTT
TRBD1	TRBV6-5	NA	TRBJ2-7	CASSYSTGEEEQYF	TGTGCCAGCAGTTACTCGACAGGGGAGGAAGAGCAGTACTTC
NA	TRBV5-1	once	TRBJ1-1	CASSLAPTVGNTEAFF	TGCGCCAGCAGCTTGGCTCCGACAGTGGGTAACACTGAAGCTTTCTTT
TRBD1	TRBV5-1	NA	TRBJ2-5	CASSLEHPMRQGPETQYF	TGCGCCAGCAGCTTGGAACATCCAATGAGACAGGGTCCAGAGACCCAGTACTTC
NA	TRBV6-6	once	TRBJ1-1	CASTMTSTEAFF	TGTGCCAGCACAATGACTAGCACTGAAGCTTTCTTT
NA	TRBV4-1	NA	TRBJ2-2	CASSQDQGGRELFF	TGCGCCAGCAGCCAAGATCAGGGTGGGCGGGAGCTGTTTTTT
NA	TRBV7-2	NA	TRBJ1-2	CASSLALWAGTNYGYTF	TGTGCCAGCAGCTTAGCGCTTTGGGCAGGGACTAACTATGGCTACACCTTC
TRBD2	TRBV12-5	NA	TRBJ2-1	CASGLVTLSGGAVDEQFF	TGTGCTAGTGGTTTGGTTACCCTTAGCGGGGGGGCTGTCGATGAGCAGTTCTTC
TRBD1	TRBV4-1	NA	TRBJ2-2	CASSQDGGQVVTGELFF	TGCGCCAGCAGCCAAGATGGGGGACAGGTGGTTACCGGGGAGCTGTTTTTT
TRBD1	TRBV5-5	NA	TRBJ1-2	CASSLFLQGADYGYTF	TGTGCCAGCAGCTTGTTCTTGCAGGGGGCCGACTATGGCTACACCTTC
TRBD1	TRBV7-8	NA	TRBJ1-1	CASSLAGQGFTEAFF	TGTGCCAGCAGCTTAGCCGGACAGGGTTTCACTGAAGCTTTCTTT
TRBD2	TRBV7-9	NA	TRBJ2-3	CASSLSSGSTDTQYF	TGTGCCAGCAGCTTATCTAGCGGGTCCACAGATACGCAGTATTTT
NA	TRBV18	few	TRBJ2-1	CASSPGTGNYNEQFF	TGTGCCAGCTCACCAGGTACAGGGAACTACAATGAGCAGTTCTTC
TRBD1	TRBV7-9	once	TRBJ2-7	CASRLGTEPEYF	TGTGCCAGCAGACTCGGGACAGAACCGGAGTACTTC
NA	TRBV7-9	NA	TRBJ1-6	CASTPAGGGNSPLHF	TGTGCCAGCACCCCCGCCGGTGGGGGGAATTCACCCCTCCACTTT
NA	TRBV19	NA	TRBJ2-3	CASSMMGGSDTQYF	TGTGCCAGTAGTATGATGGGGGGATCAGATACGCAGTATTTT
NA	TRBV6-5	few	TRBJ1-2	CASRAEGGRLYGYTF	TGTGCCAGCAGAGCCGAAGGGGGACGTTTATATGGCTACACCTTC
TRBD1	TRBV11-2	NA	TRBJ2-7	CASSAAPGQGTPEQYF	TGTGCCAGCAGCGCGGCCCCGGGACAGGGGACACCAGAGCAGTACTTC
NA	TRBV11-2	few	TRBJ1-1	CASSLNRVNTEAFF	TGTGCCAGCAGCTTAAACAGGGTGAACACTGAAGCTTTCTTT
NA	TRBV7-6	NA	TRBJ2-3	CASSSMASTDTQYF	TGTGCCAGCAGCTCAATGGCTAGCACAGATACGCAGTATTTT
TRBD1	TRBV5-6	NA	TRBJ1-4	CASSLALRGRGEKLFF	TGTGCCAGCAGCTTGGCGTTGAGGGGGCGAGGGGAAAAACTGTTTTTT
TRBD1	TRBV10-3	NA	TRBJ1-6	CATLAWTGSRYNSPLHF	TGTGCCACCCTCGCTTGGACAGGGTCGAGGTATAATTCACCCCTCCACTTT
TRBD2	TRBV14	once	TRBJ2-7	CASSPSILAGGPVGYEQYF	TGTGCCAGCAGCCCTTCCATATTAGCGGGGGGGCCAGTCGGCTACGAGCAGTACTTC
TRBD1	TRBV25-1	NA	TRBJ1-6	CASSESGQINSPLHF	TGTGCCAGCAGTGAATCGGGACAGATTAATTCACCCCTCCACTTT
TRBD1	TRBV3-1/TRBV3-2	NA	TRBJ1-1	CASSQKDRAKAEAFF	TGTGCCAGCAGTCAAAAGGACAGGGCAAAGGCTGAAGCTTTCTTT
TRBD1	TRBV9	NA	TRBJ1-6	CASSGTGESSPLHF	TGTGCCAGCAGCGGCACAGGGGAGAGTTCACCCCTCCACTTT
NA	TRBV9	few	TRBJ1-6	CASSGGGLLANSPLHF	TGTGCCAGCAGCGGAGGAGGCCTGCTCGCCAATTCACCCCTCCACTTT
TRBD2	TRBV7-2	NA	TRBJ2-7	CASSPSSSGAGHGQYF	TGTGCCAGCAGCCCAAGTTCTAGCGGGGCTGGCCATGGGCAGTACTTC
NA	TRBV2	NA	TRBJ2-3	CASQMVGQSTDTQYF	TGTGCCAGCCAGATGGTGGGGCAATCCACAGATACGCAGTATTTT
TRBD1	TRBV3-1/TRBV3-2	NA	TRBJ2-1	CASSSTGGGHYNEQFF	TGTGCCAGCAGCTCGACAGGGGGCGGTCATTACAATGAGCAGTTCTTC